What follows describes a single T cell receptor (beta chain). Its antigen is unidentified. The data were taken from a study of cytomegalovirus exposure and HLA in healthy donors. Study-level results: Many donors shared some public TCRs, even though most TCR sequences were rare. Associated with cytomegalovirus, according to the listing, were some 150 TCR beta chains.

The donors were in the roughly 110-subject validation cohort, distinct from the approximately 670-subject first cohort. TCRdb's table, derived via immunoSEQ multiplex PCR, lists solely in-frame clones and lacks some. This sample has roughly 48,000 clones, with roughly 94% found just once. This receptor was identified in a woman between 18 and 30 years old in good health and CMV-seropositive. Sequencing was performed on PBMCs.

CDR3 DNA sequence: TGTGCCAGCAGCTTGGGACAGACCTACAATGAGCAGTTCTTC. Amino acid sequence: CASSLGQTYNEQFF. The chain has TRBV5-6 and TRBJ2-1; possible D gene TRBD1, 5 bases. CDR3 length: 14 residues. Germline assignment: CDR1 SGHDT and CDR2 YYEEEE. The V and J ends lost 0 bases and 2 bases respectively, with 6 bases between them.